The source of this T cell receptor beta chain is a study of cytomegalovirus exposure and HLA in healthy donors. Overall study context: Assignment to the Caucasian-associated ancestry cluster applied to over 70% of the approximately 400 genotyped donors. Overall study findings and caveats: In vitro assays verified that a few CMV-associated chains recognized CMV antigens specifically.

Though nominally healthy at sampling, donors likely had unrecorded immune exposures. The CDR3 contains 12 residues. Per the germline V gene, CDR1 is LNHDA and CDR2 is SQIVND (reference sequence). V shed 6 bases and J shed 5 bases, with 10 bases lying between them. As concerns this clone: As yet, its antigen is unknown.

Researchers ran the PCR with 60 Vbeta and 13 Jbeta primers. Sequencing used immunoSEQ multiplex PCR; TCRdb keeps in-frame clones, though not all of them. The repertoire holds over 100,000 clones, with more than 60% as singletons. The chain has TRBV19 and TRBJ2-5, with D perhaps TRBD2 (5 bases). The sample comprised PBMCs. The TCR comes from a man between 18 and 35 years old in good health and CMV-seronegative. For the CDR3, the DNA is TGTGCCAGTAGATTCACGGGGGAGACCCAGTACTTC. Translating it yields CASRFTGETQYF.